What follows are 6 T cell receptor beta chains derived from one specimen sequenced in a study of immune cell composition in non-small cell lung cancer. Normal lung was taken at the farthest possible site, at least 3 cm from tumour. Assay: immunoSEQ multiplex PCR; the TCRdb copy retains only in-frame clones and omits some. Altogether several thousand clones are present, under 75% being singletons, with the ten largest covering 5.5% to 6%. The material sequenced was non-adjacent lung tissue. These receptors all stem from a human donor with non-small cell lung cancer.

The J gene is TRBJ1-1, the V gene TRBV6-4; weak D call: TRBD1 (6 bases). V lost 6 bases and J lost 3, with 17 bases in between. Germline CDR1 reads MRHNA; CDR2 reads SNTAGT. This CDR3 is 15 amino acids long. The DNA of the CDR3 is TGTGCCAGCAGACCGAGGGGGAACGGGGACACTGAAGCTTTCTTT. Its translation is CASRPRGNGDTEAFF.

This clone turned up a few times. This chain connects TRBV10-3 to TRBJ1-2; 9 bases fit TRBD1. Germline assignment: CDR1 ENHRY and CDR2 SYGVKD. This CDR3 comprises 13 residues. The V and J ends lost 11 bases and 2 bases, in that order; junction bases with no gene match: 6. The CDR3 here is CAARDRDNYGYTF. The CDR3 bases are TGTGCCGCGAGGGACAGGGACAACTATGGCTACACCTTC.

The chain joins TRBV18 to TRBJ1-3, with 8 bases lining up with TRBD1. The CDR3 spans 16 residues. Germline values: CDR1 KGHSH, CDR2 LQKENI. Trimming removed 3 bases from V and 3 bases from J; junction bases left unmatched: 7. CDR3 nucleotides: TGTGCCAGCTCACCGACGACAGGGGCCGGTGGAAACACCATATATTTT. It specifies CASSPTTGAGGNTIYF.

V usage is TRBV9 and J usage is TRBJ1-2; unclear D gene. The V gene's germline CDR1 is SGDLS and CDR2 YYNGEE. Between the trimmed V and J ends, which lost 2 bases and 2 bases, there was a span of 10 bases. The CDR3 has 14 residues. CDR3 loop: CASSVRWANYGYTF. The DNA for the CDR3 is TGTGCCAGCAGCGTTAGGTGGGCAAACTATGGCTACACCTTC.

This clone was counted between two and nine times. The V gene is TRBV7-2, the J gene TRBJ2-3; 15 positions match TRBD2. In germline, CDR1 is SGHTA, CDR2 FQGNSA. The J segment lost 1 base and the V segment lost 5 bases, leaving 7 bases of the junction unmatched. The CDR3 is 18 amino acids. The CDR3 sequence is CASSASRTSGGGTDTQYF. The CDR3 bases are TGTGCCAGCAGCGCCTCACGGACTAGCGGGGGGGGCACAGATACGCAGTATTTT. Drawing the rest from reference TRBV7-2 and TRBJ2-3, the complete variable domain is GAGVSQSPSNKVTEKGKDVELRCDPISGHTALYWYRQSLGQGLEFLIYFQGNSAPDKSGLPSDRFSAERTGGSVSTLTIQRTQQEDSAVYLCASSASRTSGGGTDTQYFGPGTRLTVL.

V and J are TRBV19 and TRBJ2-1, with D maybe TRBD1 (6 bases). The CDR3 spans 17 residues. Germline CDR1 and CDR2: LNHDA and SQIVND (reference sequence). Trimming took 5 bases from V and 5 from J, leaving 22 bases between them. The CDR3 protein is CASSHKQGSPLHNEQFF. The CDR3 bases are TGTGCCAGTAGTCACAAGCAGGGGTCCCCGCTACACAATGAGCAGTTCTTC.